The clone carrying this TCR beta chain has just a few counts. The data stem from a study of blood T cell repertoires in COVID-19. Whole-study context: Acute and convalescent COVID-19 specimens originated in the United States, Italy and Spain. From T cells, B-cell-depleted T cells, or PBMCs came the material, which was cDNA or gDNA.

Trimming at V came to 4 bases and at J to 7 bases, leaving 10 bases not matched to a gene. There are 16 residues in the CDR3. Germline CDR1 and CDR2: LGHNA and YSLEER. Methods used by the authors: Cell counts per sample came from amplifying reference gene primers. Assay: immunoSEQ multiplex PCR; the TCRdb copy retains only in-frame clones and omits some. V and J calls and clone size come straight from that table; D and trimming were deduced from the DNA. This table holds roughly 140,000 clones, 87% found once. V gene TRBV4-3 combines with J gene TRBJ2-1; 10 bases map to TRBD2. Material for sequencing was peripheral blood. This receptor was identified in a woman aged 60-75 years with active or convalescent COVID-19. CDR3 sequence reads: CASSLRTSGAGNEQFF. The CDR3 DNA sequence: TGCGCCAGCAGCCTGAGGACTAGCGGCGCTGGGAATGAGCAGTTCTTC.